A single sample is the source of the 3 T cell receptor beta chains below, sequenced in a study of response to subunit inactivated influenza vaccine. TCRdb reprocessed the RT-PCR reads via MiXCR and lists one record per CDR3 protein. This sample has around 750,000 distinct CDR3 sequences, with about 20% found just once. The material was PBMCs from blood, obtained more than 4 days after vaccination. The receptor source for this set is a man in his fifties or sixties who received an inactivated influenza vaccine.

There are many counts of this clonotype. The chain is built from TRBV29-1 and TRBJ2-2; D may be TRBD1 or TRBD2 (6 bases each). V dropped 0 bases and J dropped 4 bases, with 18 bases sitting between them. The germline V gene has CDR1 SQVTM and CDR2 ANQGSEA. This CDR3 has 17 residues. CDR3 protein: CSVEDRSAGHITGELFF. The CDR3 nucleotides are TGCAGCGTTGAAGATCGTTCGGCGGGACACATCACCGGGGAGCTGTTTTTT.

This clonotype was seen more than once but under ten times. This chain joins TRBV7-2 and TRBJ2-3, with D perhaps matching TRBD2 (7 bases). With 4 bases removed from V and 3 bases from J, the gap between germline ends came to 11 bases. The CDR3 is 14 residues long. Germline CDR1 reads SGHTA; CDR2 reads FQGNSA. The CDR3 loop reads CASSWGGRTDTQYF. The CDR3 DNA sequence: TGTGCCAGCAGCTGGGGGGGGCGAACAGATACGCAGTATTTT.

This clonotype has just a few counts. This chain connects TRBV7-6 to TRBJ2-3; 9 nucleotides match TRBD1. V was pared by 4 bases and J by 4 bases, with 6 bases of the junction left unmatched. Germline V gene data show CDR1 as SGHVS and CDR2 as FNYEAQ. The CDR3 is 15 residues long. The CDR3: CASSSGQGQADTQYF. CDR3 sequence (DNA): TGTGCCAGCAGCTCCGGACAGGGGCAGGCAGATACGCAGTATTTT.